The rows below give T cell receptor beta chains drawn from one sample of a study of shared clonotypes between healthy human individuals. Produced via immunoSEQ multiplex PCR; TCRdb's table is partial and in-frame only. Of around 500,000 clones listed, 75% to 85% were seen once; the top ten hold under 15%. The sequenced sample was PBMCs. The receptors were gathered from a woman aged 40 to 50 in good health. Some clones in this sample may be carry-over from other donors' samples. The CDR3 runs from the conserved cysteine through the conserved F or W. D genes are given only for firm matches. Where a row states a size, it is once, few, many or the class of an expanded clone; other rows omit it.

v_call	d_call	clone_size	j_call	cdr3_nt	cdr3_aa
TRBV4-3	TRBD1	NA	TRBJ1-5	TGCGCCAGCAGCCAAGGAGGGACAGGGGGAGGTCAGCCCCAGCATTTT	CASSQGGTGGGQPQHF
TRBV4-2	NA	NA	TRBJ2-3	TGTGCCAGCAGCCAACCGGGACACGGAGGCACAGATACGCAGTATTTT	CASSQPGHGGTDTQYF
TRBV5-4	TRBD1	NA	TRBJ1-1	TGTGCCAGCAGCTTTGGAAGGGACAGCGAAGCTTTCTTT	CASSFGRDSEAFF
TRBV7-9	NA	NA	TRBJ1-1	TGTGCCAGCAGCTTACAGGGGTCGGCCACTGAAGCTTTCTTT	CASSLQGSATEAFF
TRBV6-5	TRBD1	NA	TRBJ1-1	TGTGCCAGCAGTTACTCGGGACAGTCAAGGACTGAAGCTTTCTTT	CASSYSGQSRTEAFF
TRBV11-2	TRBD2	NA	TRBJ2-1	TGTGCCAGCAGCTTAGTCCCCGCGGGAGCTTCAAATGAGCAGTTCTTC	CASSLVPAGASNEQFF
TRBV28	NA	NA	TRBJ1-4	TGTGCCAGCAGTTCCTTCCGGGCAGGAGTTAATGAAAAACTGTTTTTT	CASSSFRAGVNEKLFF
TRBV28	NA	NA	TRBJ1-1	TGTGCCAGCAGTTTCCTGTGGAGCACTGAAGCTTTCTTT	CASSFLWSTEAFF
TRBV18	NA	NA	TRBJ2-7	TGTGCCAGCTCATTCAGGGTTGGCGAGCAGTACTTC	CASSFRVGEQYF
TRBV4-2	NA	NA	TRBJ2-1	TGTGCCAGCAGCCTCAAGCACGGGGGCCTTTCAAGTGAGCAGTTCTTC	CASSLKHGGLSSEQFF
TRBV7-3	TRBD1	NA	TRBJ2-5	TGTGCCAGCAGCGCCCAGGCAGGGGGAGAGACCCAGTACTTC	CASSAQAGGETQYF
TRBV28	TRBD2	few	TRBJ2-1	TGTGCCAGCAGTCCCGGGAGGGCCGTGTACAATGAGCAGTTCTTC	CASSPGRAVYNEQFF
TRBV30	TRBD2	NA	TRBJ2-7	TGTGCCTGGAGTGCCTTGAGGACTAGCTCAATAAGCTACGAGCAGTACTTC	CAWSALRTSSISYEQYF
TRBV4-1	NA	NA	TRBJ2-3	TGCGCCAGCAGCCAAGTGGGAGATACGCAGTATTTT	CASSQVGDTQYF
TRBV7-2	NA	NA	TRBJ1-2	TGTGCCAGCAGCTACCGCTGGGGGCACTATGGCTACACCTTC	CASSYRWGHYGYTF
TRBV5-1	NA	NA	TRBJ2-5	TGCGCCAGCAGCCCGCGCGGGGATCGGGAGACCCAGTACTTC	CASSPRGDRETQYF
TRBV6-1	NA	NA	TRBJ2-1	TGTGCCAGCGGGAGACCCCTACTCTCCTACAATGAGCAGTTCTTC	CASGRPLLSYNEQFF
TRBV5-6	TRBD1	NA	TRBJ2-7	TGTGCCAGCAGCAGCAGTGGGACAGGGGCGTTCCCGGGATACGAGCAGTACTTC	CASSSSGTGAFPGYEQYF
TRBV29-1	NA	NA	TRBJ1-4	TGCAGCGTCGGGGCAGGGTATGAAAAACTGTTTTTT	CSVGAGYEKLFF
TRBV27	TRBD1	NA	TRBJ2-7	TGTGCCAGCAGTTTAAGGACCCGGGACAGGGGAGTGACCTACGAGCAGTACTTC	CASSLRTRDRGVTYEQYF
TRBV11-2	NA	NA	TRBJ2-5	TGTGCCAGCAGCTTAGATTTTACACGTCAAGAGACCCAGTACTTC	CASSLDFTRQETQYF
TRBV28	NA	NA	TRBJ1-1	TGTGCCAGCAGCCCCACCGACAGAATGAACACTGAAGCTTTCTTT	CASSPTDRMNTEAFF
TRBV9	NA	NA	TRBJ1-3	TGTGCCAGCAGCGGGCAGTCGTCTGGAAACACCATATATTTT	CASSGQSSGNTIYF
TRBV4-1	TRBD2	NA	TRBJ2-1	TGCGCCAGCAGCCGTAGACTTGGCGGGAGCTCCTACAATGAGCAGTTCTTC	CASSRRLGGSSYNEQFF
TRBV11-3	NA	few	TRBJ2-2	TGTGCCAAGGTTCCGGTACACACCGGAGAGCTGTTTTTT	CAKVPVHTGELFF
TRBV30	TRBD1	NA	TRBJ1-5	TGTGCCTGGAGGCAGGACAGGGATCAGCCCCAGCATTTT	CAWRQDRDQPQHF
TRBV27	TRBD1	NA	TRBJ1-1	TGTGCCAGCAGTCGGGGACAGGGGGCCTTGAGGACTGAAGCTTTCTTT	CASSRGQGALRTEAFF
TRBV4-2	NA	NA	TRBJ2-7	TGTGCCAGCAGCCGCGACCGGGACCTCGGCTCCTACGAGCAGTACTTC	CASSRDRDLGSYEQYF
TRBV6-1	TRBD2	NA	TRBJ2-3	TGTGCCAGCAGTCGGGAGGTTGGAACAGATACGCAGTATTTT	CASSREVGTDTQYF
TRBV28	TRBD1	NA	TRBJ1-2	TGTGCCAGCAGTCCACTCCCCCGGACAGGGGGCGGTAGAAACTATGGCTACACCTTC	CASSPLPRTGGGRNYGYTF
TRBV2	NA	NA	TRBJ2-7	TGTGCCAGCAGTGATGGACAGGAGGGCGAGCAGTACTTC	CASSDGQEGEQYF
TRBV4-1	TRBD1	many	TRBJ1-2	TGCGCCAGCAGCCAAGCCCGGGACAGTAACTATGGCTACACCTTC	CASSQARDSNYGYTF
TRBV5-4	TRBD2	few	TRBJ2-2	TGTGCCAGCAGCTCCCGGTCGGGAGGGCACACCGGGGAGCTGTTTTTT	CASSSRSGGHTGELFF
TRBV28	TRBD2	NA	TRBJ2-2	TGTGCCTTGCGGGGGGCCTCGAACACCGGGGAGCTGTTTTTT	CALRGASNTGELFF
TRBV5-4	NA	NA	TRBJ2-5	TGTGCCAGCAGCTTAGCGATCGAGACCCAGTACTTC	CASSLAIETQYF
TRBV15	NA	once	TRBJ2-3	TGTGCCAGCAACAGGGGAGGGGGAACAGATACGCAGTATTTT	CASNRGGGTDTQYF
TRBV6-6	NA	NA	TRBJ2-1	TGTGCCAGCAGTTTTCCTAGCGACAATGAGCAGTTCTTC	CASSFPSDNEQFF
TRBV10-2	NA	NA	TRBJ2-1	TGCGCCAGCAGCTCCCGGGACGACCCTGTCTTC	CASSSRDDPVF
TRBV28	TRBD1	NA	TRBJ1-2	TGTGCCAGCAGTTTCGAGGGGGCGTGGGGCTACACCTTC	CASSFEGAWGYTF
TRBV7-2	NA	NA	TRBJ2-5	TGTGCCAGCAGCGTCTCCGGGACCACAGAGACCCAGTACTTC	CASSVSGTTETQYF
TRBV28	NA	NA	TRBJ2-6	TGTGCCAGCAGTTACCAGGACAGTGGTACTGCTGGGGCCAACGTCCTGACTTTC	CASSYQDSGTAGANVLTF
TRBV5-1	TRBD2	NA	TRBJ2-7	TGCGCCAGCAGCTTAACTAGCGGAGTCCTCTACGAGCAGTACTTC	CASSLTSGVLYEQYF
TRBV19	NA	NA	TRBJ1-3	TGTGCCAGTAGTACCGGCTCTGGAAACACCATATATTTT	CASSTGSGNTIYF
TRBV4-1	NA	many	TRBJ1-2	TGCGCCAGCAGCCAAGGTGCAGATGGCTACACCTTC	CASSQGADGYTF
TRBV7-8	TRBD2	NA	TRBJ2-1	TGTGCCAGCAGCTTAGCGGGGTCTAGCGGGGCCAATGAGCAGTTCTTC	CASSLAGSSGANEQFF
TRBV7-6	TRBD1	few	TRBJ2-3	TGTGCCAGCAGCGTACACAGGGGAGAGATGCCAGATACGCAGTATTTT	CASSVHRGEMPDTQYF
TRBV28	NA	few	TRBJ2-7	TGTGCCAGCACGGCGGGTGACCCCTACGAGCAGTACTTC	CASTAGDPYEQYF
TRBV7-8	NA	few	TRBJ2-7	TGTGCCAGCGGCCCCGCCAGAATCGGGCAGTACTTC	CASGPARIGQYF
TRBV18	TRBD2	NA	TRBJ2-1	TGTGCCAGCTCGGCTAGCGGGAGGAGCTCCTACAATGAGCAGTTCTTC	CASSASGRSSYNEQFF
TRBV7-9	NA	NA	TRBJ2-1	TGTGCCAGCAGCCTCGCGAGTACAGGGGCGGGAATCCGGTACAATGAGCAGTTCTTC	CASSLASTGAGIRYNEQFF
TRBV27	NA	few	TRBJ2-7	TGTGCCAGCAGTTTATCGGTTAGCTCCTACGAGCAGTACTTC	CASSLSVSSYEQYF
TRBV5-1	NA	NA	TRBJ1-5	TGCGCCAGCAGCTTGGGGACAGATAGCAATCAGCCCCAGCATTTT	CASSLGTDSNQPQHF
TRBV7-7	NA	NA	TRBJ2-5	TGTGCTAGCAGCTTAGGCCTAGCCGACGAGACCCAGTACTTC	CASSLGLADETQYF
TRBV11-2	TRBD1	NA	TRBJ2-7	TGTGCCAGCAGCGTCGACAGGGTCTACGAGCAGTACTTC	CASSVDRVYEQYF